The present T cell receptor (beta chain) was sequenced within a study of early stage breast cancer tumors (dated by TCRdb to about 2017). For the wider study: Of the 15 or so invasive breast tumors, around twelve were found to be estrogen receptor-positive, progesterone receptor-positive and HER2-negative. Eight of the 12 ER+/PR+/HER2- tumors were invasive ductal carcinomas, while the other four were invasive lobular carcinomas. A read coverage of roughly 10-fold per sample was achieved on average. A total of about 2,800,000 templates, representing approximately 1,100,000 unique clonotypes, were detected across all samples. Overall study outcomes, separate from this receptor: The small cohort size prevented analysis by tumor subtype. Tumors showed about 2.4-fold higher T cell density and higher clonality than adjacent normal breast tissue. Repertoires from blood resembled normal breast more closely than tumor, and using blood as a reference for each tissue separated tumor from normal in about 85% of the 16 patients. Enriched TCRB sequences shared across patients were found to be mostly commonly generated sequences that were unlikely to play an important role in the tumor microenvironment. Chain pairing and functional markers such as CD4, CD8 and FOXP3 were not captured by bulk genomic DNA sequencing of unsorted cells.

Trimming takes 8 bases off V and 2 bases off J; junction bases not matched to a gene: 1. The CDR3 spans 12 residues, from the cysteine through the phenylalanine. Only the CDR3 region is kept as DNA, spanning 36 bases read in frame from base 1. Sequences MDHEN (CDR1) and SYDVKM (CDR2) are obtained from the germline V gene. Only a few counts were recorded for this clone. Its antigen is unknown. No much larger clone is present one base from it, and per-base qualities are unavailable. Every sample was amplified as two independent genomic DNA replicates, using 0.5 to 0.6 ug for blood and about 1.5 ug for tumor or normal breast. TCRB sequencing of genomic DNA was carried out with the ImmunoSeq Intro kit according to the manufacturer's instructions. Multiplex PCR ran approximately 29 cycles with proprietary primers and spike-in control sequences for absolute quantification. Single-end 150-bp reads were used to sequence an 87-bp fragment spanning the CDR3 plus the flanking V and J genes. Each lane of an Illumina MiSeq running version 3.0 chemistry carried seven multiplexed samples, with two replicates apiece. In the paper's pipeline: The vendor's proprietary pipeline processed the raw data and merged both replicates into a single result for each sample. A clonotype was defined as productive rearrangements that share the same V-gene family, CDR3 amino acid sequence and J-gene segment. Clonality was calculated as 1 minus the normalized Shannon entropy (Pielou evenness) of TCRB abundances. To estimate T cell density, the total number of templates was divided by the number of input cells, which was inferred from the amount of DNA input. Recon was used with default parameters to estimate total repertoire diversity and clonality. A clonotype counted as tumor-enriched if its abundance in tumor exceeded 0.1% and was at least 32-fold higher than its abundance in normal breast. TCRdb holds this immuneACCESS table with in-frame rearrangements only. Some clones are missing; in checked studies, unresolved V genes explain under half, and the rest has no known cause. The DNA gave D and trimming, while V, J and clone size come from that table. Across this sample there are around 40,000 clones, with 74% seen only once. Of the sample, approximately 7% is held by the ten largest clones.

The study profiled bulk TCR beta-chain repertoires in matched peripheral blood, tumor and adjacent normal breast tissue taken from approximately 15 patients with early-stage breast cancer. Before surgery, roughly 4.5-11 mL of whole blood was collected into EDTA tubes and then processed within 2 hours. Ficoll-Paque centrifugation in SepMate-50 tubes was used to isolate peripheral blood mononuclear cells. For storage in liquid nitrogen, PBMCs were cryopreserved as aliquots of about 1.9 to 4 million cells in approximately 90% FBS with roughly 10% DMSO. The Qiagen AllPrep DNA/RNA Mini kit was used to extract genomic DNA.

Sample: blood. This chain joins TRBV28 to TRBJ1-2, with 8 central nucleotides matching TRBD1. The clonotype was recovered from a person between 60 and 70 years old with breast cancer. This receptor carries the CDR3 CASDRGNYGYTF. The DNA reads as follows: TGTGCCAGCGACAGGGGAAACTATGGCTACACCTTC.